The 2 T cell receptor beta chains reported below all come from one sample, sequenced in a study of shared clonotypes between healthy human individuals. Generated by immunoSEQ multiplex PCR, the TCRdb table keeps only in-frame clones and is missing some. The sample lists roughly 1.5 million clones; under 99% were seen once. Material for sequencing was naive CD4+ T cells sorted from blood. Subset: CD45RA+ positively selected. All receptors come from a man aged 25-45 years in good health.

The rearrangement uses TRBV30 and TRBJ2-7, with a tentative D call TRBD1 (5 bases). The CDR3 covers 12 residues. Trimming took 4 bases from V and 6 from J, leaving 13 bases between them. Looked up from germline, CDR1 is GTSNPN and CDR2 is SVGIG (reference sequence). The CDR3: CAWIGRVGEQYF. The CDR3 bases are TGTGCCTGGATAGGCAGGGTCGGCGAGCAGTACTTC.

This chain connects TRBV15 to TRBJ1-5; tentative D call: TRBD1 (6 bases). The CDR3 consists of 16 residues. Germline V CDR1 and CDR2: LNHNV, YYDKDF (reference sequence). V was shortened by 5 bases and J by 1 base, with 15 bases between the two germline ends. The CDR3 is CATSFSPQGSNQPQHF. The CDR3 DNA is TGTGCCACCAGCTTTAGCCCACAGGGAAGCAATCAGCCCCAGCATTTT.